A selection of T cell receptor beta chains follows, all from one sample in a study of T cells in Graves' hyperthyroidism and ophthalmopathy. Each CDR3 protein gets one entry after TCRdb re-called the multiplex PCR reads with MiXCR. The top ten hold about half of the sample, which has roughly 500,000 distinct CDR3 sequences, about 22% seen once. Sequencing used blood. The source is a woman in her 70s with Graves' ophthalmopathy. Each CDR3 is given with its conserved first and last residue. Size values are once, few and many counts, or a class for expanded clones, and some rows have none.

clone_size | v_call | cdr3_length | cdr3_aa
many | TRBV2 | 15 | CASSTLEAVITEAFF
few | TRBV7-2 | 14 | CASSLVGTSYEQYF
many | TRBV12-3/TRBV12-4 | 16 | CASSGTGALGTDTQYF
. | TRBV24-1 | 13 | CATSDTDYNEQFF
few | TRBV3-1 | 14 | CASSHGGINYGYTF
many | TRBV7-9 | 16 | CASSRSGTSGQETQYF
few | TRBV19 | 16 | CASTPWQANPYNEQFF
. | TRBV30 | 16 | CAWSFERGLLSDEQFF
few | TRBV28 | 15 | CASSPREPLGDTQYF
few | TRBV28 | 15 | CASDSRSSGANVLTF
. | TRBV7-6 | 17 | CASSPGTYSSYNSPLHF
few | TRBV6-1 | 15 | CASSAGTGRWYGYTF
. | TRBV15 | 22 | CATSTPGGGTSGKFNSYNEQFF
. | TRBV19 | 14 | CASSIFSRSYEQYF
many | TRBV28 | 12 | CASSPGPRELFF
. | TRBV7-2 | 14 | CASSRSGGSFTIYF
many | TRBV12-3/TRBV12-4 | 11 | CASSRRDSAFF
few | TRBV15 | 16 | CATSEPGSFSYNEQFF
. | TRBV5-1 | 14 | CASSLERVNQPQHF
few | TRBV5-1 | 13 | CASSLERTAQAFF
. | TRBV2 | 14 | CASEGFYSNQPQHF
. | TRBV20-1 | 13 | CSAWTGDSYEQYF
many | TRBV28 | 14 | CASSLVAGNYEQYF
few | TRBV30 | 15 | CAWEITTSRANEQFF
many | TRBV28 | 16 | CASSRLPGPKGEKLFF
many | TRBV11-3 | 16 | CASSFGQGGIYNEQFF
. | TRBV3-1 | 20 | CASSQDWTSGRAKSKNIQYF
many | TRBV7-6 | 15 | CASSLNTGTHYEQYF
. | TRBV20-1 | 13 | CSASVGGNQPQHF
few | TRBV4-2 | 17 | CASSQTVAGGIVYEQYF
few | TRBV4-3 | 16 | CASSQVPSGSRNIQYF
few | TRBV5-1 | 17 | CASSSNPGLAGVDEQYF
. | TRBV4-2 | 13 | CASSQDVGDLLFF
once | TRBV5-1 | 14 | CASSSGHNSYEQYF
few | TRBV27 | 15 | CASSPIGTGYEKLFF
many | TRBV2 | 13 | CASSELLTGELFF
. | TRBV3-1 | 13 | CASSQGTATSQYF
. | TRBV12-3/TRBV12-4 | 13 | CASRGQWTDTQYF
. | TRBV6-2/TRBV6-3 | 14 | CASSYVAGYYEQYF
. | TRBV4-3 | 14 | CASSHLAGGNEQFF
. | TRBV19 | 15 | CASRPTSVSSYEQYF
. | TRBV30 | 16 | CAWSAGTSGAINEQFF
few | TRBV6-1 | 16 | CASSSTGASSGNTIYF